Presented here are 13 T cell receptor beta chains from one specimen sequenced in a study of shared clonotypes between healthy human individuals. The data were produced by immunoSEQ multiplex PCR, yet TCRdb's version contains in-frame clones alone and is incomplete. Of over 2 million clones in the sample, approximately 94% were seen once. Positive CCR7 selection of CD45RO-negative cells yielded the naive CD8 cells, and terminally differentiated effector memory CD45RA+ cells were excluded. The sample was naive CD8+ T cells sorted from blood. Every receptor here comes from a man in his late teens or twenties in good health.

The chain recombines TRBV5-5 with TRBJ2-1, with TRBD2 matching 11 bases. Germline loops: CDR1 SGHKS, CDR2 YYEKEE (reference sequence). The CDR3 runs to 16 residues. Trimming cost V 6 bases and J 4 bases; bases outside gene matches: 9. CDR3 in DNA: TGTGCCAGCAACACAGCGGGACTAGCGGCGTACAATGAGCAGTTCTTC. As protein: CASNTAGLAAYNEQFF. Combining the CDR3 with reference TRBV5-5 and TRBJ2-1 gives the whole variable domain DAGVTQSPTHLIKTRGQQVTLRCSPISGHKSVSWYQQVLGQGPQFIFQYYEKEERGRGNFPDRFSARQFPNYSSELNVNALLLGDSALYLCASNTAGLAAYNEQFFGPGTRLTVL.

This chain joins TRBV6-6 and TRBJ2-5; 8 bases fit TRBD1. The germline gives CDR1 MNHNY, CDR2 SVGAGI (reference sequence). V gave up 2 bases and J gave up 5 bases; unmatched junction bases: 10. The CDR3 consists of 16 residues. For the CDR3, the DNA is TGTGCCAGCAGTTACGTTGTCGACAGGGGAAGGGAGACCCAGTACTTC. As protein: CASSYVVDRGRETQYF.

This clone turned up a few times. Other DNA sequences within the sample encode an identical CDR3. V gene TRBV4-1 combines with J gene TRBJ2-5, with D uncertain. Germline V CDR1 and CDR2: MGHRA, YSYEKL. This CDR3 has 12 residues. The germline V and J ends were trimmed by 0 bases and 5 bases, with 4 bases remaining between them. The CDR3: CASSQDFETQYF. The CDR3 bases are TGCGCCAGCAGCCAAGATTTTGAGACCCAGTACTTC.

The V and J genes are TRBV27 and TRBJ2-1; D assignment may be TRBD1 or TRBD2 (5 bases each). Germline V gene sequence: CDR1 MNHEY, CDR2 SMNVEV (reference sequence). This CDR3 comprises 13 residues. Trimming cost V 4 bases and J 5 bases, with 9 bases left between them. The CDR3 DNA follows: TGTGCCAGCAGTTGGGGACGGGACAATGAGCAGTTCTTC. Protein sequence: CASSWGRDNEQFF.

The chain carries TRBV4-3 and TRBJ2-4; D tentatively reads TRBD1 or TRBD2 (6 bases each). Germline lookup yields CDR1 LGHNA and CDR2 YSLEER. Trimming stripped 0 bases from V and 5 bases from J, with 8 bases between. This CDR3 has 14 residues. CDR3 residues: CASSQDRGQNIQYF. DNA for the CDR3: TGCGCCAGCAGCCAAGATCGGGGGCAAAACATTCAGTACTTC.

This CDR3 reads CASSISGLPTYEQYF. CDR3 DNA: TGTGCCAGTAGTATCTCGGGTCTTCCAACCTACGAGCAGTACTTC. The chain couples TRBV19 to TRBJ2-7; D gene ambiguous. The germline gives CDR1 LNHDA, CDR2 SQIVND (reference sequence). The V and J ends lost 3 bases and 2 bases respectively, with 14 bases between them. The CDR3 contains 15 residues.

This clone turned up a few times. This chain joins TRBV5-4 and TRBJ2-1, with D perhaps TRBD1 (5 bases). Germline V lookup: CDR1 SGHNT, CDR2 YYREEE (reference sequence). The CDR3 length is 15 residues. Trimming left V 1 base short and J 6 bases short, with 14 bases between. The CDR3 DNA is TGTGCCAGCAGCTTGTCCAGTGACAGACGCAATGAGCAGTTCTTC. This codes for CASSLSSDRRNEQFF.

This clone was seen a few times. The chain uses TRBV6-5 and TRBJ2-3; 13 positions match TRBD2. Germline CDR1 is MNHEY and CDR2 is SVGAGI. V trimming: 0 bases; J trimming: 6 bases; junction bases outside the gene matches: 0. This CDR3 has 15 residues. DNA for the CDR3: TGTGCCAGCAGTTACTCGACTAGCGGGGGGGATACGCAGTATTTT. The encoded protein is CASSYSTSGGDTQYF.

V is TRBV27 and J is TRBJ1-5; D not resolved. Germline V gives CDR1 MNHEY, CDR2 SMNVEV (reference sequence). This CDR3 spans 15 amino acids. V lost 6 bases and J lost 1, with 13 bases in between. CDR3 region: CASSPQAVSNQPQHF. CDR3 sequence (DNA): TGTGCCAGCAGCCCCCAGGCGGTGAGCAATCAGCCCCAGCATTTT.

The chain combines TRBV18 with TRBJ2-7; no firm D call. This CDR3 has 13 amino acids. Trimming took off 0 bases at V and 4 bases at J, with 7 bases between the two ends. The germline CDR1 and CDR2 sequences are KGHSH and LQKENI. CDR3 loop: CASSPPWEYEQYF. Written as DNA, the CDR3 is TGTGCCAGCTCACCACCTTGGGAATACGAGCAGTACTTC. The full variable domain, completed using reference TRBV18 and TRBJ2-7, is NAGVMQNPRHLVRRRGQEARLRCSPMKGHSHVYWYRQLPEEGLKFMVYLQKENIIDESGMPKERFSAEFPKEGPSILRIQQVVRGDSAAYFCASSPPWEYEQYFGPGTRLTVT.

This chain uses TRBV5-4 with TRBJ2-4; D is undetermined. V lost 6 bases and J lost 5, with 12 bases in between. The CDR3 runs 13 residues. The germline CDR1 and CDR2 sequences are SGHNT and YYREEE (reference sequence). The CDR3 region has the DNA TGTGCCAGCACCGGAGCACGCGAAAACATTCAGTACTTC. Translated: CASTGARENIQYF. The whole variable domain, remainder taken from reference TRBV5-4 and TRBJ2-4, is ETGVTQSPTHLIKTRGQQVTLRCSSQSGHNTVSWYQQALGQGPQFIFQYYREEENGRGNFPPRFSGLQFPNYSSELNVNALELDDSALYLCASTGARENIQYFGAGTRLSVL.

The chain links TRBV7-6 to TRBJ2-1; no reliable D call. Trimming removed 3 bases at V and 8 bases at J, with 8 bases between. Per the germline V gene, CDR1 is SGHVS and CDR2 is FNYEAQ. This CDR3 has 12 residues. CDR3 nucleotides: TGTGCCAGCAGCTTGGCCCTGGATGAGCAGTTCTTC. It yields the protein CASSLALDEQFF.

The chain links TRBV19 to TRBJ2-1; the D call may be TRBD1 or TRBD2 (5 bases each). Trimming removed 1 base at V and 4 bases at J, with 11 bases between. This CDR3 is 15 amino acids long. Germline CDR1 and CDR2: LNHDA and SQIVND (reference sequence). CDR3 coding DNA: TGTGCCAGTAGTATAGTGGGGACGGATTACAATGAGCAGTTCTTC. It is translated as CASSIVGTDYNEQFF.